The sequence of this T cell receptor (beta chain) was determined in a study of T cell responses to AZD1222 COVID-19 vaccine (dated by TCRdb to about 2021). Background on the whole study: A total of 230 to 250 trial participants underwent TCR sequencing, of whom roughly 210 received two doses of AZD1222 and about 25 received two doses of the MenACWY control vaccine. Trial participants were enrolled into age subgroups of 18-55, 56-69 and 70-plus years, which contained roughly 140, 27 and 60 TCR-sequenced participants, respectively.

The paper's findings and limits, for the study overall: CD4 TCRs associated with the vaccine covered the entire spike protein, and the dominant responses were in regions 160-218 and 743-854. The 56-69-year group was small, and its depth increase did not reach significance, likely because of low power. Participants were mostly white British, with more females than males. The authors suggested clonal diversity may have been underestimated. Conclusions about previously exposed vaccinees are limited, since just 5 or 6 AZD1222 recipients were seropositive for SARS-CoV-2 at baseline. Spike-specific TCR breadth and depth rose significantly after two AZD1222 doses compared with day 0 and with MenACWY recipients. Reportedly, close to half of the unique spike-specific TCRs recognized epitopes lying outside the regions that are mutated in the B.1.351 and B.1.1.7 variants. Because no samples from the day 14 peak response were available, repertoires could be characterized only after the peak T cell response.

Details on this clone: Its antigen specificity is not known. Nothing much larger sits one base from this clone, and base qualities are not available.

The sample's time point label, decoded: about 28 days (+/-7) after the second vaccine dose. AZD1222 recipients with second doses at about 4 weeks or about 12 weeks were pooled, because spike-specific TCR depth and breadth did not differ between schedules. Samples from vaccinated people were obtained from the UK trials COV001 and COV002, which included a single-blind randomized controlled phase 2/3 trial of AZD1222 (ChAdOx1 nCoV-19) in healthy adults. Trial participant PBMC samples were collected at day 0 and day 28 after the second dose for TCRbeta chain sequencing. The CDR3 regions of human TCRbeta chains were analyzed by immunosequencing. Per the original workflow: TCRs in the repertoires were matched against a reference library of SARS-CoV-2-specific TCRs that had been generated with the MIRA antigen-specificity platform. Breadth was defined as the fraction of unique TCRs that were SARS-CoV-2-associated. Depth was defined as the fraction of total T cells that were SARS-CoV-2-associated. Using the MIRA data, each spike-specific TCR was mapped to the spike region that the TCR reacts to and placed in a CD4 or CD8 class. Log10-transformed breadth and depth values were compared by one-way ANOVA with Sidak's multiple comparisons tests. This immuneACCESS table, as held by TCRdb, lists in-frame sequences with V and J called but not all clones. Of the missing ones, under half trace to an unresolved V gene in checked studies; the others have no known cause. V and J calls and clone size are those listed in that table; D and trimming were worked out from the DNA. For this sample there are tens of thousands of clones; around 93% appear just once. Around 28% of the sample goes to the ten largest clones.

The sequenced sample was peripheral blood, obtained 28 days after the second AZD1222 dose. The source of this sequence is an adult who received the AZD1222 COVID-19 vaccine.

CDR3 loop: CSASKGHRIPDSNQPQHF. The bases read TGCAGTGCTAGTAAAGGGCACCGAATCCCTGATAGCAATCAGCCCCAGCATTTT. This receptor chain uses TRBV20-1 and TRBJ1-5; no confident D gene assignment can be made. From the germline V gene (reference sequence), CDR1 is DFQATT and CDR2 is SNEGSKA. The CDR3 spans 18 residues, from the cysteine through the phenylalanine. The entry retains the CDR3 DNA only, 54 bases that are in frame from base 1. Cut back by 3 bases and 0 bases, the V and J ends lie 21 bases apart.